This T cell receptor (beta chain) was retrieved from a study of cytomegalovirus exposure and HLA in healthy donors. Primers: 60 Vbeta forward and 13 Jbeta reverse. Assay: immunoSEQ multiplex PCR; the TCRdb copy retains only in-frame clones and omits some. Altogether about 200,000 clones are present, roughly 78% being singletons, with the ten largest covering 3.5% to 5%. In this sample, this clone turned up a few times. Its antigen is unknown. The J segment lost 7 bases and the V segment lost 1 base, leaving 9 bases of the junction unmatched. The CDR3 contains 16 residues. Germline-derived CDR1 and CDR2 are MGHDK and SYGVNS. Overall study findings and caveats: Per published accounts, TCR beta sequences correctly predicted the HLA-A and HLA-B alleles of most subjects. Overall, around 160 TCR beta chains were annotated as cytomegalovirus-associated. TCR beta chain V- and J-gene trimming was linked, in a later analysis, to a missense variant in DCLRE1C. Rates of TCR association differed by HLA locus in a later analysis, with DRB1 highest and HLA-C lowest.

The rearrangement uses TRBV25-1 and TRBJ1-4; 7 positions agree with TRBD1. Sequencing was performed on PBMCs. The TCR sequence derives from a woman aged 30 to 39 in good health and CMV-seropositive. CDR3 in amino acids: CASSELRAGGSEKLFF. Written as DNA, the CDR3 is TGTGCCAGCAGTGAATTGAGGGCAGGGGGGAGTGAAAAACTGTTTTTT. Using reference TRBV25-1 and TRBJ1-4 for the parts outside the CDR3, the full variable domain is EADIYQTPRYLVIGTGKKITLECSQTMGHDKMYWYQQDPGMELHLIHYSYGVNSTEKGDLSSESTVSRIRTEHFPLTLESARPSHTSQYLCASSELRAGGSEKLFFGSGTQLSVL.